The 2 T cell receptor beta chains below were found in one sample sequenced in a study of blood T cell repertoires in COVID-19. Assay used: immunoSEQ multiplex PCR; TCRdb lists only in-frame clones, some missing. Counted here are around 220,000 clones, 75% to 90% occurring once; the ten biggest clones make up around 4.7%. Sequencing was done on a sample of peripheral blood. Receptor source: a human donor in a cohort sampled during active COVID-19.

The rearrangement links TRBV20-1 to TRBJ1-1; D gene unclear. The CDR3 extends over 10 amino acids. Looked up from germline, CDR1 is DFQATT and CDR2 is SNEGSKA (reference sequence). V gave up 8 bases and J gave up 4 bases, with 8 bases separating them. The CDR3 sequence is CSSPTTEAFF. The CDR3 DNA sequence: TGCAGTAGCCCCACCACTGAAGCTTTCTTT.

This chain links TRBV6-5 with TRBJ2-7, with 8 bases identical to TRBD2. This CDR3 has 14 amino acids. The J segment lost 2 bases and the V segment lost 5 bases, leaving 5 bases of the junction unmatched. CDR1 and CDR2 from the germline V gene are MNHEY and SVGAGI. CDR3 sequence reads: CASSRLAPPYEQYF. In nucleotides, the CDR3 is TGTGCCAGCAGTCGACTAGCGCCACCCTACGAGCAGTACTTC.